These T cell receptor beta chains were read from a single sample in a study of T-cell memory formation after mild COVID-19. TCRdb reprocessed the 5' RACE reads with MiXCR, giving one entry per CDR3 protein. The data contain roughly 58,000 distinct CDR3 sequences, approximately 9.5% of them singletons. Sequencing was carried out using PBMCs or a T cell subset sorted from them (not recorded which). The source is a man in his late teens or twenties who had mild COVID-19 (a few samples of this study predate the infection). Cell type and time point are not known. Both conserved end residues are trimmed from each CDR3. Each record gives: V gene, CDR3 protein.

V gene: TRBV6-1; CDR3 protein: ASSGHHTDTQY
V gene: TRBV18; CDR3 protein: ASSPLNEQY
V gene: TRBV20-1; CDR3 protein: SAPTYMNTEAF
V gene: TRBV11-2; CDR3 protein: ASSLAGQGYEQY
V gene: TRBV10-3; CDR3 protein: AISRTGADTGELF
V gene: TRBV5-1; CDR3 protein: ASSVGLAGGNQETQY
V gene: TRBV7-7; CDR3 protein: ASSLGQGQETQY
V gene: TRBV4-1; CDR3 protein: ASSQDSGGSQPQH
V gene: TRBV5-1; CDR3 protein: ASSLELAGVNEQF
V gene: TRBV11-3; CDR3 protein: ASSYDSNTEAF
V gene: TRBV6-6; CDR3 protein: ASSYSTVYGYT
V gene: TRBV12-3/TRBV12-4; CDR3 protein: ASSLRWSSYNEQF
V gene: TRBV20-1; CDR3 protein: SATQPQGANTIY
V gene: TRBV10-3; CDR3 protein: ATREGGADTQY
V gene: TRBV20-1; CDR3 protein: SAVWTGKETQY
V gene: TRBV20-1; CDR3 protein: SARRGSDEKLF
V gene: TRBV11-2; CDR3 protein: ASSWSGPSGY
V gene: TRBV19; CDR3 protein: ASSSSSNQPQH
V gene: TRBV7-2; CDR3 protein: ASSLGTASGQETQY
V gene: TRBV28; CDR3 protein: ASSAQAHTGELF
V gene: TRBV19; CDR3 protein: ASSIQPSGRYEQY
V gene: TRBV7-9; CDR3 protein: ASIQTGLGREAF
V gene: TRBV15; CDR3 protein: ATSVALGGAQGTDTQY
V gene: TRBV7-2; CDR3 protein: ATTERWSPGTGELF
V gene: TRBV11-2; CDR3 protein: ASIGANVLT
V gene: TRBV7-9; CDR3 protein: ASSLQHSTDTQY
V gene: TRBV9; CDR3 protein: ASSVAPDRVDEQY
V gene: TRBV25-1; CDR3 protein: ASSDSGRGNTEAF
V gene: TRBV6-5; CDR3 protein: ASSILGGTYEQY
V gene: TRBV10-3; CDR3 protein: AINPTRENYGYT
V gene: TRBV27; CDR3 protein: ASSFRGQAYEQY
V gene: TRBV30; CDR3 protein: AWSGTNRGYGYT
V gene: TRBV7-3; CDR3 protein: ASSDDHPSGGALWRETQY
V gene: TRBV7-2; CDR3 protein: ASSLGFTDTQY
V gene: TRBV18; CDR3 protein: ASSPGAVQGYSNQPQH
V gene: TRBV7-8; CDR3 protein: ASSRGQGDGYT
V gene: TRBV4-1; CDR3 protein: ASSLTIGTGNIQY
V gene: TRBV7-9; CDR3 protein: ASRASHMNTEAF
V gene: TRBV9; CDR3 protein: ASSVDSGQGETQY
V gene: TRBV2; CDR3 protein: ASSAPRGQGSYGYT
V gene: TRBV7-2; CDR3 protein: ASSRTENTGELF
V gene: TRBV5-1; CDR3 protein: ASSGDSGLY
V gene: TRBV7-2; CDR3 protein: ASSYGTGVVQQPQH
V gene: TRBV7-2; CDR3 protein: ASSLVASGGGTDTQY
V gene: TRBV5-1; CDR3 protein: ASSSGGYTDTQY
V gene: TRBV7-9; CDR3 protein: ASSFSETRGYT
V gene: TRBV5-1; CDR3 protein: ASSSTFTDTQY
V gene: TRBV7-2; CDR3 protein: ASSLPGGADTQY
V gene: TRBV5-6; CDR3 protein: ASSLYTNTEAF
V gene: TRBV7-2; CDR3 protein: ASSPLGGKLF
V gene: TRBV7-3; CDR3 protein: ASSLGGDSPLH
V gene: TRBV7-2; CDR3 protein: ASSIQGQGAWETQY
V gene: TRBV7-9; CDR3 protein: ASSFGVGGEKLF
V gene: TRBV7-8; CDR3 protein: ASSSSGGYT
V gene: TRBV18; CDR3 protein: ASSPDRSYNEQF
V gene: TRBV11-1; CDR3 protein: ASSLGWSAGGEAF
V gene: TRBV7-2; CDR3 protein: ASSLHGANTGELF
V gene: TRBV7-9; CDR3 protein: ASSSWTGLNTEAF
V gene: TRBV11-2; CDR3 protein: ASSFAGADTQY
V gene: TRBV28; CDR3 protein: ASTAAGYQPQH